Listed below are T cell receptor beta chains from one sample, sequenced in a study of radiotherapy plus CTLA-4 blockade in lung cancer. The protocol was immunoSEQ multiplex PCR, while the TCRdb copy is restricted to in-frame clones and leaves out a portion. This table holds 81,000 or so clones, over 70% found once. Here the sequenced sample was peripheral blood, taken from a patient treated with radiotherapy plus ipilimumab. The receptor set was obtained from a human donor with non-small cell lung cancer whose response to radiotherapy plus ipilimumab could not be evaluated. Some clones in this sample may be carry-over from other donors' samples. CDR3s include the opening cysteine and the closing phenylalanine or tryptophan. D genes are given only for firm matches. Clone size is stated in some rows and not others, as once, few, many or a class when expanded.

v_gene	d_gene	j_gene	abundance	len	CDR3aa	CDR3nt
TRBV18	TRBD1	TRBJ2-2	NA	17	CASSPFRTGGDTGELFF	TGTGCCAGCTCACCATTCCGGACAGGGGGGGACACCGGGGAGCTGTTTTTT
TRBV19	TRBD1	TRBJ1-6	NA	14	CASHRGPGSSPLHF	TGTGCTTCCCACAGGGGGCCAGGTAGTTCACCCCTCCACTTT
TRBV28	TRBD1	TRBJ1-4	few	16	CASSLGDSATNEKLFF	TGTGCCAGCAGTTTGGGGGACAGTGCAACTAATGAAAAACTGTTTTTT
TRBV5-4	NA	TRBJ1-1	NA	13	CASSFNRQGEAFF	TGTGCCAGCAGCTTTAATAGGCAGGGGGAAGCTTTCTTT
TRBV19	TRBD1	TRBJ1-1	NA	14	CASLPRQGASEAFF	TGTGCCAGTCTTCCGAGACAGGGGGCGTCGGAAGCTTTCTTT
TRBV7-9	NA	TRBJ2-5	NA	13	CASSPGVQETQYF	TGTGCCAGCAGCCCAGGGGTCCAAGAGACCCAGTACTTC
TRBV6-6	TRBD1	TRBJ1-5	NA	15	CASTLRTGGNQPQHF	TGTGCCAGCACCCTACGGACAGGGGGCAATCAGCCCCAGCATTTT
TRBV19	TRBD1	TRBJ1-2	NA	14	CATRDRGYNYGYTF	TGTGCCACCCGGGACAGAGGTTATAACTATGGCTACACCTTC
TRBV5-4	TRBD1	TRBJ1-5	NA	19	CASLPALRGQEYSNQPQHF	TGTGCCAGCCTTCCAGCCCTAAGAGGACAGGAGTATAGCAATCAGCCCCAGCATTTT
TRBV5-1	TRBD1	TRBJ1-2	NA	15	CASSSGDRGEYGYTF	TGCGCCAGCAGCAGCGGGGACAGGGGAGAATATGGCTACACCTTC
TRBV6-6	NA	TRBJ1-5	NA	12	CASAQGNQPQHF	TGTGCCTCCGCTCAGGGTAATCAGCCCCAGCATTTT
TRBV2	TRBD1	TRBJ2-2	NA	16	CASRNDRAVLTGELFF	TGCGCCAGCAGAAACGACAGGGCTGTTTTAACCGGGGAGCTGTTTTTT
TRBV7-6	TRBD1	TRBJ2-1	NA	19	CASSSLSGTGTISYNEQFF	TGTGCCAGCAGCTCCTTGAGCGGGACAGGGACGATATCCTACAATGAGCAGTTCTTC
TRBV4-2	TRBD1	TRBJ1-2	NA	14	CASSQRQGEYGYTF	TGTGCCAGCAGCCAACGACAGGGGGAGTATGGCTACACCTTC
TRBV13	TRBD2	TRBJ2-3	NA	16	CASSSMSGGVVYTQYF	TGTGCCAGCAGCTCCATGAGCGGGGGGGTAGTTTATACGCAGTATTTT
TRBV6-1	TRBD1	TRBJ1-3	NA	14	CASRDRGSGNTIYF	TGTGCCAGCAGGGACAGGGGTTCTGGAAACACCATATATTTT
TRBV28	TRBD1	TRBJ1-1	NA	17	CASSSAGGQGFITEAFF	TGTGCCAGCAGTTCCGCAGGGGGACAGGGCTTCATCACTGAAGCTTTCTTT
TRBV7-9	NA	TRBJ2-7	NA	15	CASSASHGWSYEQYF	TGTGCCAGCAGCGCTAGTCACGGGTGGTCCTACGAGCAGTACTTC
TRBV6-5	TRBD2	TRBJ2-7	NA	15	CASSTLTSGSYEQYF	TGTGCCAGCAGCACTCTGACTAGCGGGTCCTACGAGCAGTACTTC
TRBV6-6	NA	TRBJ1-1	NA	14	CASSYVRQNTEAFF	TGTGCCAGCAGTTACGTTCGACAGAACACTGAAGCTTTCTTT
TRBV27	NA	TRBJ2-5	NA	13	CASSPPGLETQYF	TGTGCCAGCAGTCCACCAGGGTTAGAGACCCAGTACTTC
TRBV13	NA	TRBJ2-7	NA	13	CASREELSDEQYF	TGTGCCAGCAGAGAGGAGTTGTCGGACGAGCAGTACTTC
TRBV7-9	NA	TRBJ1-2	NA	14	CASSWGGDPYGYTF	TGTGCCAGCAGCTGGGGGGGAGACCCCTATGGCTACACCTTC
TRBV29-1	TRBD2	TRBJ2-7	NA	14	CSVERTSGAYEQYF	TGCAGCGTTGAGAGGACTAGCGGGGCCTACGAGCAGTACTTC
TRBV5-1	NA	TRBJ1-4	NA	15	CASSLVLGGIEKLFF	TGCGCCAGCAGCTTGGTACTTGGGGGGATTGAAAAACTGTTTTTT
TRBV2	NA	TRBJ1-1	NA	14	CASGGGMIGTEAFF	TGTGCCTCCGGGGGGGGGATGATCGGCACTGAAGCTTTCTTT
TRBV28	NA	TRBJ1-1	NA	16	CASSGFSDNLNTEAFF	TGTGCCAGCAGCGGATTCTCTGACAACCTGAACACTGAAGCTTTCTTT
TRBV5-1	NA	TRBJ1-4	NA	14	CASSLQGYGEKLFF	TGCGCCAGCAGCTTACAGGGTTACGGGGAAAAACTGTTTTTT
TRBV7-6	NA	TRBJ1-2	NA	14	CASSLSGTSKGYTF	TGTGCCAGCAGCTTAAGCGGGACCTCCAAAGGCTACACCTTC
TRBV18	TRBD1	TRBJ1-1	few	17	CASSPVKDRGRDTEAFF	TGTGCCAGCTCACCTGTGAAGGACAGGGGGCGGGACACTGAAGCTTTCTTT
TRBV5-5	NA	TRBJ1-1	NA	14	CASSRGGENTEAFF	TGTGCCAGCAGCCGTGGGGGGGAGAACACTGAAGCTTTCTTT
TRBV7-8	NA	TRBJ1-4	NA	14	CASTKRQPNEKLFF	TGTGCCAGCACCAAAAGACAGCCTAATGAAAAACTGTTTTTT
TRBV5-1	NA	TRBJ1-3	NA	15	CASSLATDAGNTIYF	TGCGCCAGCAGCTTGGCGACAGATGCTGGAAACACCATATATTTT
TRBV5-1	NA	TRBJ2-2	NA	18	CASRGTQRGHANTGELFF	TGCGCCAGCAGAGGGACCCAGCGGGGACACGCGAACACCGGGGAGCTGTTTTTT